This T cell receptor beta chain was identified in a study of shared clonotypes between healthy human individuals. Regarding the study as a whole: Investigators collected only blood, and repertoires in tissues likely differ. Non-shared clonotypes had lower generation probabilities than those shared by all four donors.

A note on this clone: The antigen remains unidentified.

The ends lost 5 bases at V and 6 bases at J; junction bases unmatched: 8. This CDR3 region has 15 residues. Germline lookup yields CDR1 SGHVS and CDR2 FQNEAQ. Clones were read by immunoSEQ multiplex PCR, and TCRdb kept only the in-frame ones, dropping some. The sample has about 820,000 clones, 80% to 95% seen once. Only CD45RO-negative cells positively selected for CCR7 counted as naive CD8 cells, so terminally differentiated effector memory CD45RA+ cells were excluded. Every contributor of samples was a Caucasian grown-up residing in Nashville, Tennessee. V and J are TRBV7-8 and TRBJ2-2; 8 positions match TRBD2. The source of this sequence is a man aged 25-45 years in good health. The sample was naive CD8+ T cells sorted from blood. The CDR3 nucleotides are TGTGCCAGCAGCCACTATCAGACTAGCGCCGGGGAGCTGTTTTTT. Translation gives CASSHYQTSAGELFF.